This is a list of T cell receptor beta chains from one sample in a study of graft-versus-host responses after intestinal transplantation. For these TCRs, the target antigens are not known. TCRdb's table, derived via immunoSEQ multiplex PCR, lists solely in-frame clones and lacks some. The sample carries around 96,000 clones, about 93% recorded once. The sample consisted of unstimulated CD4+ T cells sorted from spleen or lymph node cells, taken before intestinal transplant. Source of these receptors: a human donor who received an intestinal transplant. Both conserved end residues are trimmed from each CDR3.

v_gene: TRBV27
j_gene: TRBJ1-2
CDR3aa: ASRDRGGNYGYT

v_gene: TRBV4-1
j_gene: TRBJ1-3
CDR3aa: ASSQGLGQVYSGNTIY

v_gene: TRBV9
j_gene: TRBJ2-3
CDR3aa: ASSPRLGDTDTQY

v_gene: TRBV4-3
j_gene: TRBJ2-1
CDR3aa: ASSQDSVYNEQF

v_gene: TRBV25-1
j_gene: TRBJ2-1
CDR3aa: ASSDDRGRIEQF

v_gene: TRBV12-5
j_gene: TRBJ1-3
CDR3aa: ASGFYSGNTIY

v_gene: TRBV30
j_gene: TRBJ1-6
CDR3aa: AWSTTDRFYNSPLH

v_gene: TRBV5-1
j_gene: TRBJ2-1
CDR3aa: ASSLGTSGPYNEQF

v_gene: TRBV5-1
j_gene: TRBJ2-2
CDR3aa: ASSLRQIPGELF

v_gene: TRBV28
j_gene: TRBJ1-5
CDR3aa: AIGTGGFYQPQH

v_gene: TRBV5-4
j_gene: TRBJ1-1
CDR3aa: ASSFQDIRVVAF

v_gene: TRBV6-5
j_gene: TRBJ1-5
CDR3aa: ASSYSYLVDQPQH

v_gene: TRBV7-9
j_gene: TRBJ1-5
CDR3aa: ASSLAGSGGANQPQH

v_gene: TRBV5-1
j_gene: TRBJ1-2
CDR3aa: ASSLAMLTGGYT

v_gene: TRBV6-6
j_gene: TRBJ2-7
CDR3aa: ASSYAQLRFYEQY

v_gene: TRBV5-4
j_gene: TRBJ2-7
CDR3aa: ASSRTGDYEQY

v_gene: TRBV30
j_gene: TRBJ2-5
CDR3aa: AWSSGTMKETQY

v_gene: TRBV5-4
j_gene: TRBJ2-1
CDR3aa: ASSRILAGSSYNEQF

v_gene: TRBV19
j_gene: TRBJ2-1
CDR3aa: ASLTPASAEQSSYNEQF

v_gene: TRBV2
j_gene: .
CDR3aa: ASSVRTGDHEQY

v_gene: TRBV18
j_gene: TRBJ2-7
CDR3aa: ASSPAGPYEQY

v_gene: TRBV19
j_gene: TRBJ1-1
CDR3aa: ASGGAWGTEAF

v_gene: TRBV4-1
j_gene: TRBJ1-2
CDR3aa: ASSQGRNIYGYT

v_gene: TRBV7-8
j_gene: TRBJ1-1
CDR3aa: ASSLAHGRRAEAF

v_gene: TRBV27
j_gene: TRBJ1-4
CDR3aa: ASSPDRINEKLF

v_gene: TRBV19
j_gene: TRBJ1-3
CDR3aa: ASSIGHSGNTIY

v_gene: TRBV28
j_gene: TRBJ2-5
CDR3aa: ASRTLAGETQY

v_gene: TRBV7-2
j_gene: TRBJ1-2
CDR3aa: ASSFGQYGYT

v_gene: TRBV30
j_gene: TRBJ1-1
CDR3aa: AWSRTRIRATEAF

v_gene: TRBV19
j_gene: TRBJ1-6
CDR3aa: ASSIASSGTGGSPLH

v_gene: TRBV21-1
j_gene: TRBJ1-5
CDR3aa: ASSGAVRQPQH

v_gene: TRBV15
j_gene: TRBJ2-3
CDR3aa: ATSSGRASTDTQY

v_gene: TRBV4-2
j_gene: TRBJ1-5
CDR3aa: ASSQDLQGAYQPQH

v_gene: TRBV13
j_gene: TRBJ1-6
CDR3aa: ASSLGQDNSPLH

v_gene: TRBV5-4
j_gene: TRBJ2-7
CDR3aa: ASSTRGDRGSYEQY

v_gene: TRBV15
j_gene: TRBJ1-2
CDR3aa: ATRRQGSEDGYT

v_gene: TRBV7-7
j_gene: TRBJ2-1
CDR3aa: ASSLGGGLSEQF

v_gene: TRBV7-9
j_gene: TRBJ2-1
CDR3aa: ASSFLTSANEQF

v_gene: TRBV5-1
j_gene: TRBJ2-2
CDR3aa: ASSGLAGYHGELF

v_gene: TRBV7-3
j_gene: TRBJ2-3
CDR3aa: ASSLNPAGGGADTQY

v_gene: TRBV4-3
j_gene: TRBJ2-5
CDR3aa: ASSLGQGAVETQY